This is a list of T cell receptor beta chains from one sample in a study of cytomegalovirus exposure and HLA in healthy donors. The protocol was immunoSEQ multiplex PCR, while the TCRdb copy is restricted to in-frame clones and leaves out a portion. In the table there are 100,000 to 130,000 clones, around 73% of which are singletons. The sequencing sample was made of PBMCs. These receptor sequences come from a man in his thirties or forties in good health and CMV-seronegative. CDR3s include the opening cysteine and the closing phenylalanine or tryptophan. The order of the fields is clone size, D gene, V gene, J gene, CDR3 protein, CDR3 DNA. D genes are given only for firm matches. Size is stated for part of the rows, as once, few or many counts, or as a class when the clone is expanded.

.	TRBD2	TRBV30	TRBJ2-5	CASIPSGGWQETQYF	TGTGCCTCCATCCCTAGCGGGGGGTGGCAAGAGACCCAGTACTTC
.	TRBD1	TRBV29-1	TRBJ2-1	CSVDSGGGYNEQFF	TGCAGCGTTGATTCAGGGGGCGGCTACAATGAGCAGTTCTTC
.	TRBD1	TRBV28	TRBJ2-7	CASNLEGQGISYEQYF	TGTGCCAGCAACTTAGAGGGACAGGGTATCTCCTACGAGCAGTACTTC
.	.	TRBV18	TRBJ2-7	CASSPPLGLSSYEQYF	TGTGCCAGCTCACCACCACTGGGGCTGAGCTCCTACGAGCAGTACTTC
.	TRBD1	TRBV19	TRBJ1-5	CASSTGTGEGPQHF	TGTGCCAGTAGTACCGGGACAGGAGAAGGGCCCCAGCATTTT
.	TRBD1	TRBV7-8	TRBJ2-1	CASSVRDRGNNEQFF	TGTGCCAGCAGCGTCCGGGACAGGGGTAACAATGAGCAGTTCTTC
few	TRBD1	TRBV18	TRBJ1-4	CASSPRQGKSNEKLFF	TGTGCCAGCTCACCGAGACAGGGGAAGAGTAATGAAAAACTGTTTTTT
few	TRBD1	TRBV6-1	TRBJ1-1	CASAEDRGNTEAFF	TGTGCCAGCGCGGAGGACAGGGGGAACACTGAAGCTTTCTTT
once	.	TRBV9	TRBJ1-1	CASSVGGSLSTEAFF	TGTGCCAGCAGCGTAGGTGGCAGTCTGTCTACTGAAGCTTTCTTT
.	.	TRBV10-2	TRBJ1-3	CASSDRVAGNTIYF	TGCGCCAGCAGTGACAGGGTAGCTGGAAACACCATATATTTT
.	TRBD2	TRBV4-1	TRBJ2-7	CASSRQRGDTYEQYF	TGCGCCAGCAGCCGCCAGCGGGGGGATACCTACGAGCAGTACTTC
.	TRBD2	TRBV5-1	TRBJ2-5	CASRPPSGGGQETQYF	TGCGCCAGCAGACCCCCTAGCGGGGGAGGTCAAGAGACCCAGTACTTC
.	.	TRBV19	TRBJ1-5	CASRKDRYQPQHF	TGTGCCAGTAGGAAAGACAGGTATCAGCCCCAGCATTTT
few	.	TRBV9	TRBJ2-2	CASSVGGSSTGELFF	TGTGCCAGCAGCGTAGGAGGTAGCTCCACCGGGGAGCTGTTTTTT
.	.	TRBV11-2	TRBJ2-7	CASSALGLASEQYF	TGTGCCAGCAGCGCCCTCGGGCTAGCTTCCGAGCAGTACTTC
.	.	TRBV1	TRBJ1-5	CTSSQDEKDKENQPQHF	TGCACCAGCAGCCAAGATGAGAAGGACAAGGAAAATCAGCCCCAGCATTTT
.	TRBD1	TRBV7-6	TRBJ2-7	CASSTDPGTGEFLDEQYF	TGTGCCAGCAGCACAGACCCCGGGACAGGGGAATTTTTGGACGAGCAGTACTTC
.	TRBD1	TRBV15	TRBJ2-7	CATSREGQGQGRYEQYF	TGTGCCACCAGCAGAGAAGGCCAGGGACAGGGCCGCTACGAGCAGTACTTC
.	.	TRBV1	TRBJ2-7	CTSSQEASSGQGAGYEQYF	TGCACCAGCAGCCAAGAGGCAAGCTCGGGACAGGGCGCCGGGTACGAGCAGTACTTC
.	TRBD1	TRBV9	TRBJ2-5	CASSSSGGGETQYF	TGTGCCAGCAGCTCCTCAGGGGGCGGGGAGACCCAGTACTTC
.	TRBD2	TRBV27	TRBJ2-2	CASRQLAGGGELFF	TGTGCCAGCAGACAACTAGCGGGGGGTGGGGAGCTGTTTTTT
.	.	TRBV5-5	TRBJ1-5	CASSLGRLNQPQHF	TGTGCCAGCAGCTTAGGCAGACTAAATCAGCCCCAGCATTTT
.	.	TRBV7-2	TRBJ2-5	CASSGRAQETQYF	TGTGCCAGCTCCGGCAGGGCGCAAGAGACCCAGTACTTC
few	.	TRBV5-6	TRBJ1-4	CASSSGGPEKLFF	TGTGCCAGCAGCAGCGGCGGTCCTGAAAAACTGTTTTTT
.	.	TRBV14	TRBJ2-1	CASSRVATRFDEQFF	TGTGCCAGCAGCAGGGTAGCGACTAGATTCGATGAGCAGTTCTTC
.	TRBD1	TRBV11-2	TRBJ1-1	CASSLPRRGKHEAFF	TGTGCCAGCAGCTTACCCCGCAGGGGGAAGCATGAAGCTTTCTTT
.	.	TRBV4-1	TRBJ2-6	CASSKGAGANVLTF	TGCGCCAGCAGCAAAGGGGCCGGGGCCAACGTCCTGACTTTC
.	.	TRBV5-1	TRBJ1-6	CASSLDAGENYNSPLHF	TGCGCCAGCAGCTTGGACGCAGGGGAAAACTATAATTCACCCCTCCACTTT
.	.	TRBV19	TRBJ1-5	CASNGAGNQPQHF	TGTGCCAGTAATGGGGCGGGCAATCAGCCCCAGCATTTT
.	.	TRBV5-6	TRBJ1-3	CASSLGRGFSGNTIYF	TGTGCCAGCAGCTTGGGCAGGGGCTTCTCTGGAAACACCATATATTTT
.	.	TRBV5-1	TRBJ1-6	CASSSFERTVESPLHF	TGCGCCAGCAGCTCGTTCGAAAGGACAGTTGAATCACCCCTCCACTTT
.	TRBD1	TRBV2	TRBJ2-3	CASSVAGTGASTDTQYF	TGTGCCAGCAGTGTAGCCGGGACAGGGGCCAGCACAGATACGCAGTATTTT
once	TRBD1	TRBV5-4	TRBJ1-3	CASRISGTGSGNTIYF	TGTGCCAGCAGAATCTCCGGGACAGGGTCAGGAAACACCATATATTTT
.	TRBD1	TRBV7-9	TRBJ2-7	CASSLARTGQTYEQYF	TGTGCCAGCAGCTTAGCTAGGACAGGGCAGACTTACGAGCAGTACTTC
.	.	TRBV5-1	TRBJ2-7	CASNPDSGRGKEQYF	TGCGCCAGCAACCCGGATTCGGGCAGGGGTAAAGAGCAGTACTTC
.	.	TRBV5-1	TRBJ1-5	CASGTGCQHF	TGCGCCAGCGGAACAGGGTGCCAGCATTTT
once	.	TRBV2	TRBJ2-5	CASSEGQRGETQYF	TGTGCCAGCAGTGAAGGGCAGAGGGGGGAGACCCAGTACTTC
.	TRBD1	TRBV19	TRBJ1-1	CASSAGTGGSTEAFF	TGTGCCAGTAGTGCCGGGACAGGGGGAAGCACTGAAGCTTTCTTT
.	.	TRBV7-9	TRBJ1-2	CASSRGGAQGGYTF	TGTGCCAGCAGTCGAGGGGGGGCCCAGGGTGGCTACACCTTC
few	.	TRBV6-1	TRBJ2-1	CASSEERGGWNEQFF	TGTGCCAGCAGTGAAGAGAGGGGGGGTTGGAATGAGCAGTTCTTC
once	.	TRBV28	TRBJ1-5	CASSRVSNQPQHF	TGTGCCAGCAGTCGGGTTAGCAATCAGCCCCAGCATTTT
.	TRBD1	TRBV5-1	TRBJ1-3	CASSQGSGTGDGNTIYF	TGCGCCAGCAGCCAGGGGTCCGGGACAGGGGACGGAAACACCATATATTTT